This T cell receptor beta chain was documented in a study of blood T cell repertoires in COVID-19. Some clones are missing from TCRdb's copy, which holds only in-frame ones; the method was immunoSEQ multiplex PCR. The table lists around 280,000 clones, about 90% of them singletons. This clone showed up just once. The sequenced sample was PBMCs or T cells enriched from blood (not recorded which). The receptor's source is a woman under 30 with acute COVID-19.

CDR3 DNA: TGTGCCAGCAGCTTTAGAGCGGAAGGGTCTTACGAGCAGTACTTC. This codes for CASSFRAEGSYEQYF. This chain joins TRBV11-2 and TRBJ2-7, with D possibly TRBD2 on 5 matching bases. CDR1 is SGHAT, CDR2 FQNNGV, per germline. Trimming removed 3 bases at V and 4 bases at J, with 16 bases between. The CDR3 has 15 residues.